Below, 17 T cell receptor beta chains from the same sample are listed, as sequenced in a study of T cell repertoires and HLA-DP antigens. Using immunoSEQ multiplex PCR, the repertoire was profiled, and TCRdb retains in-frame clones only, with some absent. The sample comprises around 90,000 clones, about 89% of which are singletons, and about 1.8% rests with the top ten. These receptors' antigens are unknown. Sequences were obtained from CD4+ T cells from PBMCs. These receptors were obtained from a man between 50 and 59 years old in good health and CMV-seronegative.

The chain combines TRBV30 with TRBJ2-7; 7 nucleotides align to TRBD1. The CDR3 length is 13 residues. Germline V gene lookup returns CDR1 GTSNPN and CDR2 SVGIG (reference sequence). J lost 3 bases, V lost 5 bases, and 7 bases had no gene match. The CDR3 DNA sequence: TGTGCCTGGGCCCGACAGGGCATCTACGAGCAGTACTTC. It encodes CAWARQGIYEQYF.

Here the CDR3 DNA reads TGTGCCAGTAGTACGGGACGGGGAGGCACTGAAGCTTTCTTT. Translating gives CASSTGRGGTEAFF. The rearrangement uses TRBV19 and TRBJ1-1, with a weak D call TRBD1 (5 bases). Germline CDR1 LNHDA, CDR2 SQIVND (reference sequence). V dropped 4 bases and J dropped 4 bases, with 13 bases sitting between them. The CDR3 is 14 amino acids.

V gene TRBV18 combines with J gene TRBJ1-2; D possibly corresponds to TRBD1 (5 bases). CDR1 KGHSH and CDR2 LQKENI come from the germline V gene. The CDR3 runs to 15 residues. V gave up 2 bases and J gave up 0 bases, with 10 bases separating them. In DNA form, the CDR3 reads TGTGCCAGCTCACCAAGTCTGGGGGCTAACTATGGCTACACCTTC. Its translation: CASSPSLGANYGYTF.

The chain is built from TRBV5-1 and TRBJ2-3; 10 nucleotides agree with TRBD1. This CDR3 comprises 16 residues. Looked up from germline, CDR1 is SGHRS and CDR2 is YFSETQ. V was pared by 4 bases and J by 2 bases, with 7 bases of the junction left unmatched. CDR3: CASSPGTGALTDTQYF. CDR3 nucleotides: TGCGCCAGCAGCCCCGGGACAGGGGCGCTCACAGATACGCAGTATTTT.

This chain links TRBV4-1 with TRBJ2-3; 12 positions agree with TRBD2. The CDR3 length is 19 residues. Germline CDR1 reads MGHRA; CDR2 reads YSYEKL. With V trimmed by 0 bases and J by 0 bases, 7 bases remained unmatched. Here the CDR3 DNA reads TGCGCCAGCAGCCAAGATACTCTAGCGGGGGGGCCTAGCACAGATACGCAGTATTTT. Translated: CASSQDTLAGGPSTDTQYF.

CDR3 residues: CASSQSIPGETQYF. The CDR3 DNA reads TGCGCCAGCAGCCAATCTATTCCGGGGGAGACCCAGTACTTC. The J gene is TRBJ2-5, the V gene TRBV4-1; a possible D gene is TRBD2 (5 bases). Germline V gene lookup returns CDR1 MGHRA and CDR2 YSYEKL. The CDR3 is 14 amino acids. Trimming took off 2 bases at V and 5 bases at J, with 12 bases between the two ends.

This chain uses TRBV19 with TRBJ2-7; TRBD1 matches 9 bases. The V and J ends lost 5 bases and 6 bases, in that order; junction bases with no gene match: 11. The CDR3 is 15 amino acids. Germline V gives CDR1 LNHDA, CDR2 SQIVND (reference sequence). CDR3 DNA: TGTGCCAGTAGTCCTCCGGGACAGGGTTACGGCGAGCAGTACTTC. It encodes CASSPPGQGYGEQYF.

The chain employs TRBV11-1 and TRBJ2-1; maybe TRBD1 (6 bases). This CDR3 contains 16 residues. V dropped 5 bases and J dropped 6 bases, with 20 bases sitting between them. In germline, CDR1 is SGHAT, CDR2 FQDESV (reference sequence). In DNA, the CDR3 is TGTGCCAGCAGCCCAAAGGGTGGGACACTTTCCAATGAGCAGTTCTTC. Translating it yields CASSPKGGTLSNEQFF.

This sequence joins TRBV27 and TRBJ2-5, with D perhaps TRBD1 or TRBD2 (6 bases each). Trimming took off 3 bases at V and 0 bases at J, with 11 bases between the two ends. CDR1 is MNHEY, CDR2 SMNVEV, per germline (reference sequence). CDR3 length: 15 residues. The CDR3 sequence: CASSFRRGYQETQYF. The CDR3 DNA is TGTGCCAGCAGTTTTAGGAGGGGGTACCAAGAGACCCAGTACTTC.

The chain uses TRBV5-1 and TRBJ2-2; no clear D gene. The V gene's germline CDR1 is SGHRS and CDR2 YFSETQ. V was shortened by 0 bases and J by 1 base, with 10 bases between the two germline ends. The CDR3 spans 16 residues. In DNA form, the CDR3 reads TGCGCCAGCAGCTTGGGGCCTTTGGGGAACACCGGGGAGCTGTTTTTT. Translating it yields CASSLGPLGNTGELFF.

The CDR3 DNA is TGTGCCAGCAGCCTCACCGGGACACCAGAGACGGGCGAGCAGTACTTC. It yields the protein CASSLTGTPETGEQYF. The V and J genes are TRBV5-6 and TRBJ2-7, with a weak D call TRBD1 (6 bases). CDR1 is SGHDT, CDR2 YYEEEE, per germline. Trimming left V 4 bases short and J 6 bases short, with 23 bases between. CDR3 size: 16 residues.

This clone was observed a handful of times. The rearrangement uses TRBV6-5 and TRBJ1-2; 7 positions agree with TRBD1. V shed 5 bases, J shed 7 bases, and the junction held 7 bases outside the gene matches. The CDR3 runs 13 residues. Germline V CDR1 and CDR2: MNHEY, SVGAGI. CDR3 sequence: CASSKTGRSGYTF. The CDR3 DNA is TGTGCCAGCAGTAAGACAGGGAGGAGTGGCTACACCTTC.

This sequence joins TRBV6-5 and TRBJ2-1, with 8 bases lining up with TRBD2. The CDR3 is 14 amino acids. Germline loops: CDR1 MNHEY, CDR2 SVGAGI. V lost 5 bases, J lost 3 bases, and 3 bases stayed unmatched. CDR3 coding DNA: TGTGCCAGCAGTGGGCTAGCGGGCTACAATGAGCAGTTCTTC. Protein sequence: CASSGLAGYNEQFF.

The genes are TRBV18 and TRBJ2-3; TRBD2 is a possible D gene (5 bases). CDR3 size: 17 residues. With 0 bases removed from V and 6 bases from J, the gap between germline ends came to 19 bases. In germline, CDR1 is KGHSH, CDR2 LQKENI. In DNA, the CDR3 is TGTGCCAGCTCACCACCGGGTGGGAGTTCCCTACGGGATACGCAGTATTTT. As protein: CASSPPGGSSLRDTQYF.

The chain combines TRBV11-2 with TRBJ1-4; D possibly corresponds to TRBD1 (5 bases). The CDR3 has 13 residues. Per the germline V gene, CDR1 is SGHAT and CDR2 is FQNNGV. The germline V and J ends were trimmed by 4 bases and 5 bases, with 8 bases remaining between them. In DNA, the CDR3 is TGTGCCAGCAGCTCAGGGTTAAATGAAAAACTGTTTTTT. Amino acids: CASSSGLNEKLFF.

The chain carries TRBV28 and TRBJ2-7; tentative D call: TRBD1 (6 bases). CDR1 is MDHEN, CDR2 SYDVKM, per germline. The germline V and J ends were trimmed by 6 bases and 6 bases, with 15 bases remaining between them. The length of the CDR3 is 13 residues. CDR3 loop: CASRTQGRGEQYF. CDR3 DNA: TGTGCCAGCAGAACACAGGGTAGAGGCGAGCAGTACTTC.

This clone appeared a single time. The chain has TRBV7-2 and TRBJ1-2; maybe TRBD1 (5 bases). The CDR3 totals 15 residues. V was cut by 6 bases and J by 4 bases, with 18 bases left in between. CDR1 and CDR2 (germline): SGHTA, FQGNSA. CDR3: CASSPNSGTVYGYTF. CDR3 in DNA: TGTGCCAGCAGTCCAAATTCCGGGACGGTCTATGGCTACACCTTC.